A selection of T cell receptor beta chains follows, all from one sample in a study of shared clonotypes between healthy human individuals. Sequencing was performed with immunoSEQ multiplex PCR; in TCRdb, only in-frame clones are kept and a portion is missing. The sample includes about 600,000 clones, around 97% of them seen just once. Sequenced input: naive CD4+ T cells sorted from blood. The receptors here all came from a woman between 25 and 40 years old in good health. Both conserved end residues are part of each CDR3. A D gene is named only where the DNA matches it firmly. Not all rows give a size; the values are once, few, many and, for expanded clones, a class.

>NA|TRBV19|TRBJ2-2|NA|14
CASSLLLVSGELFF
TGTGCCAGTAGTCTATTACTAGTATCCGGGGAGCTGTTTTTT
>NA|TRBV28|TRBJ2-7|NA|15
CASSLYGTGSYEQYF
TGTGCCAGCAGTTTATACGGGACTGGCTCCTACGAGCAGTACTTC
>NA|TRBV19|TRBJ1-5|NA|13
CASSTQGDQPQHF
TGTGCCAGTAGTACCCAAGGGGATCAGCCCCAGCATTTT
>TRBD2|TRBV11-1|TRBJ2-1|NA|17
CASSSDGLAGVFNEQFF
TGTGCCAGCAGCTCCGATGGACTAGCGGGAGTTTTCAATGAGCAGTTCTTC
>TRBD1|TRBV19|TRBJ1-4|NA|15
CASSARQGYNEKLFF
TGTGCCAGTAGTGCCCGACAGGGATATAATGAAAAACTGTTTTTT
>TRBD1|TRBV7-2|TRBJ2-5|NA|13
CASGTGVPETQYF
TGTGCCAGCGGGACAGGGGTCCCAGAGACCCAGTACTTC
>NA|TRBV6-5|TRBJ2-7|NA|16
CASSYSSSVPSYEQYF
TGTGCCAGCAGTTACTCATCTAGCGTTCCCTCCTACGAGCAGTACTTC
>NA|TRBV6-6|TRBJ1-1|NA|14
CASSQTPDRTEAFF
TGTGCCAGCAGCCAGACCCCCGACAGAACTGAAGCTTTCTTT
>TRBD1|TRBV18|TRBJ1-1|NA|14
CASSPDRGHTEAFF
TGTGCCAGCTCACCTGACAGGGGACACACTGAAGCTTTCTTT
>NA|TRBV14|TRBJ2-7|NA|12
CASSPSSYEQYF
TGTGCCAGCAGCCCGAGCTCCTACGAGCAGTACTTC
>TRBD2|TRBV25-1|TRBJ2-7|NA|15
CASTSSSGSGNEQYF
TGTGCCAGCACTTCGTCTAGCGGGAGTGGAAACGAGCAGTACTTC
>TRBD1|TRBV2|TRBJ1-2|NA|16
CASSEGSGGNGYGYTF
TGTGCCAGCAGTGAAGGGTCAGGGGGCAATGGCTATGGCTACACCTTC
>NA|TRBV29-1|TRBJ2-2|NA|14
CSVGPSQGTGELFF
TGCAGCGTTGGCCCTAGTCAGGGCACCGGGGAGCTGTTTTTT
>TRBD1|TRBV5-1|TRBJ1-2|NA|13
CASSQDRVYGYTF
TGCGCCAGCAGCCAAGACAGGGTCTATGGCTACACCTTC
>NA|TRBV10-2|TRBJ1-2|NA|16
CASSEVAGRGPRSYTF
TGCGCCAGCAGTGAGGTCGCCGGCAGGGGACCTAGGAGCTACACCTTC
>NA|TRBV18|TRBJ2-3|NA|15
CASSPPPGTGDTQYF
TGTGCCAGCTCACCACCGCCAGGGACGGGAGATACGCAGTATTTT
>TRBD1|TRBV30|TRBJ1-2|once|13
CAWDKQGIRGYTF
TGTGCCTGGGATAAACAGGGGATCCGTGGCTACACCTTC
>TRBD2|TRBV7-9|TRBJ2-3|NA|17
CASSLGEREGQTDTQYF
TGTGCCAGCAGCTTGGGGGAGCGGGAGGGCCAAACAGATACGCAGTATTTT
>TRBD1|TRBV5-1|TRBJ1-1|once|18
CASSLGPGQGLMNTEAFF
TGCGCCAGCAGCTTGGGTCCGGGACAGGGACTGATGAACACTGAAGCTTTCTTT
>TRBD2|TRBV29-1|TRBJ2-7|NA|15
CSPHPGTSGNLEQYF
TGCAGCCCCCACCCGGGGACTAGCGGGAACTTGGAGCAGTACTTC
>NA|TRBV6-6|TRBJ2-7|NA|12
CASSRRMAEQYF
TGTGCCAGCAGCCGAAGGATGGCCGAGCAGTACTTC
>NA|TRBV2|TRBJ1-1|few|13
CASRGYENTEAFF
TGTGCCAGCAGGGGTTACGAAAACACTGAAGCTTTCTTT
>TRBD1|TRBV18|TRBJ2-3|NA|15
CASSPRQGAPDTQYF
TGTGCCAGCTCACCGAGACAGGGAGCCCCCGATACGCAGTATTTT
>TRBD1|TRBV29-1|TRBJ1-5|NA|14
CSVGPGQGNQPQHF
TGCAGCGTAGGACCGGGACAGGGGAATCAGCCCCAGCATTTT
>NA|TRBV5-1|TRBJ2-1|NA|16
CASSPTVPKPYNEQFF
TGCGCCAGCAGCCCTACTGTGCCAAAGCCCTACAATGAGCAGTTCTTC
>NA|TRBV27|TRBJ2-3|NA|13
CASRLYVGDTQYF
TGTGCCAGCAGACTTTACGTGGGAGATACGCAGTATTTT
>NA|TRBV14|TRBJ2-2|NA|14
CASSQDWATGELFF
TGTGCCAGCAGCCAAGATTGGGCCACCGGGGAGCTGTTTTTT
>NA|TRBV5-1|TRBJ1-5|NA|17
CASSLEPRAPRDQPQHF
TGCGCCAGCAGCTTGGAGCCCCGGGCCCCCCGGGATCAGCCCCAGCATTTT
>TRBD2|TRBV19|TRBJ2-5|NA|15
CASSTSGLAGETQYF
TGTGCCAGTAGTACTTCTGGACTAGCGGGCGAGACCCAGTACTTC
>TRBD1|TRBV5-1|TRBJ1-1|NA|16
CASSLANRDRVTEAFF
TGCGCCAGCAGCTTGGCCAACCGGGACAGGGTCACTGAAGCTTTCTTT
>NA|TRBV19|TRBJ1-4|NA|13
CASRDGMREKLFF
TGTGCCAGTAGGGACGGGATGCGAGAAAAACTGTTTTTT
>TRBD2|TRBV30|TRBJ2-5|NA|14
CASRPGTSVETQYF
TGTGCCTCCCGTCCAGGGACTAGCGTAGAGACCCAGTACTTC
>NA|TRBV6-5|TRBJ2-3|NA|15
CASTDTAIGGDTQYF
TGTGCCAGCACCGATACGGCCATAGGGGGGGATACGCAGTATTTT
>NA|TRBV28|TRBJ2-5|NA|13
CASLTGSGETQYF
TGTGCCAGCCTCACAGGGTCGGGAGAGACCCAGTACTTC
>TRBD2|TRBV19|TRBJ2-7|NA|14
CASSTLADSYEQYF
TGTGCCAGTAGTACACTAGCGGACTCCTACGAGCAGTACTTC
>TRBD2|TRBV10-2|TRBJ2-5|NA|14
CASRTGLAWETQYF
TGCGCCAGCAGAACGGGACTAGCTTGGGAGACCCAGTACTTC
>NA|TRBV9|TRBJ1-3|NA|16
CASSVESSRAGNTIYF
TGTGCCAGCAGCGTAGAGTCGTCGAGAGCTGGAAACACCATATATTTT
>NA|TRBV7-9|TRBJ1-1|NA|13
CASSATGNTEAFF
TGTGCCAGCAGCGCGACAGGGAACACTGAAGCTTTCTTT
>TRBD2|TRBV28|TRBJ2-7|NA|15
CASRTSGSLSYEQYF
TGTGCCAGCAGGACTAGCGGGAGTCTCTCCTACGAGCAGTACTTC